Presented here are 26 T cell receptor beta chains from one specimen sequenced in a study of blood T cell repertoires in COVID-19. Libraries were prepared by immunoSEQ multiplex PCR; TCRdb keeps only in-frame clonotypes and omits some of them. This table has about 220,000 clones, 70% to 90% appearing once. The sample comprised peripheral blood. The receptors shown here come from an older woman with COVID-19, enrolled during active disease.

The V gene is TRBV9, the J gene TRBJ1-5; 7 bases align to TRBD1. V lost 3 bases, J lost 4 bases, and 4 bases stayed unmatched. The CDR3 is 14 amino acids. In germline, CDR1 is SGDLS, CDR2 YYNGEE. The chain's CDR3 is CASSAGGQNQPQHF. DNA of the CDR3: TGTGCCAGCAGCGCCGGGGGACAGAATCAGCCCCAGCATTTT.

The chain carries TRBV7-2 and TRBJ2-2, with 7 nucleotides matching TRBD2. Per the germline V gene, CDR1 is SGHTA and CDR2 is FQGNSA. The CDR3 extends over 17 amino acids. The trim removed 0 bases at V and 8 bases at J, leaving 12 bases unmatched. The CDR3 loop is CASSLALTSQLPGELFF. CDR3 in DNA: TGTGCCAGCAGCTTAGCGTTGACTAGCCAGCTCCCAGGGGAGCTGTTTTTT.

This rearrangement joins TRBV6-5 to TRBJ2-5; D uncertain. The germline CDR1 and CDR2 sequences are MNHEY and SVGAGI. The CDR3 is 11 residues long. V lost 6 bases and J lost 6, with 8 bases in between. The CDR3 DNA reads TGTGCCAGCAGGGAGATCCAGACCCAGTACTTC. Amino acids: CASREIQTQYF.

This sequence joins TRBV14 and TRBJ2-2; D unresolved. Germline V gives CDR1 SGHDN, CDR2 FVKESK. The CDR3 consists of 13 residues. Trimming stripped 4 bases from V and 1 base from J, with 4 bases between. CDR3 protein: CASSRLNTGELFF. The DNA of the CDR3 is TGTGCCAGCAGCCGACTGAACACCGGGGAGCTGTTTTTT.

This clone was seen just once. The chain recombines TRBV3-1 (or the pseudogene TRBV3-2) with TRBJ1-2; D perhaps matches TRBD1 (6 bases). The germline V and J ends were trimmed by 4 bases and 5 bases, with 14 bases remaining between them. The V gene's germline CDR1 is LGHDT and CDR2 YNNKEL (reference sequence). The CDR3 extends over 14 amino acids. CDR3 DNA: TGTGCCAGCAGCCCTCGGGGGGGCCCGTATGGCTACACCTTC. Translating gives CASSPRGGPYGYTF.

J is TRBJ1-5 and V is TRBV2; D ambiguous. V was clipped by 7 bases and J by 0 bases, with 13 bases between them. This CDR3 spans 15 amino acids. Per the germline V gene, CDR1 is SNHLY and CDR2 is FYNNEI. CDR3 in amino acids: CASKAVPYSNQPQHF. As DNA, the CDR3 is TGTGCCAGCAAAGCCGTTCCTTATAGCAATCAGCCCCAGCATTTT.

This chain links TRBV2 with TRBJ1-2, with TRBD1 matching 8 bases. CDR3 size: 14 residues. Germline loops: CDR1 SNHLY, CDR2 FYNNEI. Trimming took 6 bases from V and 3 from J; bases not matched to a gene: 6. The CDR3 bases are TGTGCCAGCAGCGGACAGGGAGGGTACTATGGCTACACCTTC. Its translation is CASSGQGGYYGYTF.

The V and J genes are TRBV7-9 and TRBJ2-3, with D maybe TRBD1 (6 bases). The V and J ends lost 8 bases and 4 bases respectively, with 10 bases between them. This CDR3 spans 12 amino acids. Per the germline V gene, CDR1 is SEHNR and CDR2 is FQNEAQ (reference sequence). The CDR3 region is CASRPGADTQYF. CDR3 DNA sequence: TGTGCCAGCCGCCCAGGGGCAGATACGCAGTATTTT.

The CDR3 here is CASGLVTGVEKLFF. CDR3 sequence (DNA): TGTGCTAGTGGTTTGGTAACAGGGGTCGAAAAACTGTTTTTT. This chain uses TRBV12-5 with TRBJ1-4, with 7 bases aligning to TRBD1. This CDR3 is built from 14 residues. Germline V CDR1 and CDR2: LGHNT, FRNRAP. The ends lost 0 bases at V and 8 bases at J; junction bases unmatched: 3.

The chain is built from TRBV9 and TRBJ2-2, with 9 positions matching TRBD2. The CDR3 length is 19 residues. Per the germline V gene, CDR1 is SGDLS and CDR2 is YYNGEE. The V gene end was trimmed by 0 bases and the J gene end by 0 bases; junction bases not matched to a gene: 9. The CDR3 DNA follows: TGTGCCAGCAGCGTAGCTTTTTCTAGCGGGATTCCGAACACCGGGGAGCTGTTTTTT. Protein product: CASSVAFSSGIPNTGELFF.

This clone appeared a single time. The J gene is TRBJ2-6, the V gene TRBV9; D is possibly TRBD1 (5 bases). V was cut by 4 bases and J by 0 bases, with 11 bases left in between. CDR3 length: 16 amino acids. Germline V CDR1 and CDR2: SGDLS, YYNGEE. The CDR3 DNA reads as TGTGCCAGCAGCCCGACAGTTTACTCTGGGGCCAACGTCCTGACTTTC. It encodes CASSPTVYSGANVLTF.

The DNA of the CDR3 is TGTGCCAGCAGCCCTCCTTCGGGGGCGAACACCGGGGAGCTGTTTTTT. The encoded protein is CASSPPSGANTGELFF. This chain links TRBV7-2 with TRBJ2-2; a weak D match, TRBD2 (6 bases). V lost 5 bases, J lost 0 bases, and 13 bases lay in between. This CDR3 has 16 residues. CDR1 is SGHTA and CDR2 is FQGNSA in the germline V gene.

The rearrangement joins TRBV5-4 to TRBJ1-2; 8 bases are a match to TRBD1. Germline CDR1 and CDR2: SGHNT and YYREEE (reference sequence). With V trimmed by 0 bases and J by 9 bases, 7 bases remained unmatched. The CDR3 spans 14 residues. The CDR3 DNA reads as TGTGCCAGCAGCTTGGCGGACAGGGATATGAGCTACACCTTC. This sequence encodes CASSLADRDMSYTF.

J is TRBJ2-7 and V is TRBV10-3, with 9 bases matching TRBD1. The CDR3 has 14 residues. Trimming took 9 bases from V and 5 from J; bases not matched to a gene: 11. Germline V gives CDR1 ENHRY, CDR2 SYGVKD. In DNA form, the CDR3 reads TGTGCCATTCGTTCCGGGACAGGGAATGACGAGCAGTACTTC. Translating it yields CAIRSGTGNDEQYF.

This clone was observed a handful of times. This sample also contains other DNA sequences that code for the same CDR3. V gene TRBV12-3 or TRBV12-4 combines with J gene TRBJ1-1, with a weak D call TRBD1 (5 bases). Trimming took 3 bases from V and 1 from J, leaving 6 bases between them. The CDR3 has 13 residues. In DNA, the CDR3 is TGTGCCAGCAGTTTTCAGGGGAACACTGAAGCTTTCTTT. It codes for CASSFQGNTEAFF.

The genes are TRBV11-3 and TRBJ2-1; D unresolved. The ends were cut back, 5 bases at V and 5 bases at J, with 10 bases in the middle. The germline gives CDR1 SGHNT, CDR2 YENEEA. This CDR3 has 13 residues. The CDR3 sequence: CASSPLPHNEQFF. Written as DNA, the CDR3 is TGTGCCAGCAGCCCCCTCCCCCACAATGAGCAGTTCTTC.

This sequence joins TRBV19 and TRBJ1-5; TRBD1 matches 10 bases. The V gene end was trimmed by 5 bases and the J gene end by 3 bases; junction bases not matched to a gene: 10. Germline assignment: CDR1 LNHDA and CDR2 SQIVND (reference sequence). The CDR3 runs 17 residues. CDR3 loop: CASSARTGGEANQPQHF. The CDR3 DNA follows: TGTGCCAGTAGTGCCCGGACAGGGGGAGAGGCCAATCAGCCCCAGCATTTT.

The chain has TRBV19 and TRBJ1-4, with TRBD1 identical over 8 bases. The CDR3 length is 15 residues. Germline CDR1 LNHDA, CDR2 SQIVND (reference sequence). V shed 6 bases, J shed 7 bases, and the junction held 10 bases outside the gene matches. DNA for the CDR3: TGTGCCAGTAGACGACAGGGGTGGGGTAGTGAAAAACTGTTTTTT. Translating gives CASRRQGWGSEKLFF.

V gene TRBV11-2 combines with J gene TRBJ2-2, with TRBD2 identical over 7 bases. CDR3 length: 15 residues. Germline CDR1 is SGHAT and CDR2 is FQNNGV. The V segment lost 3 bases and the J segment 3 bases; nucleotides outside the gene matches: 4. The DNA for the CDR3 is TGTGCCAGCAGCTTCCGGCTAGCGGACACCGGGGAGCTGTTTTTT. It yields the protein CASSFRLADTGELFF.

This chain links TRBV19 with TRBJ1-1; D may be TRBD1 (5 bases). The CDR3 has 16 amino acids. The germline V gene has CDR1 LNHDA and CDR2 SQIVND (reference sequence). V was trimmed by 1 base and J by 1 base, leaving 13 bases between them. The CDR3 DNA sequence: TGTGCCAGTAGTATAGCCGGAGGGGTAGGGAACACTGAAGCTTTCTTT. Its translation: CASSIAGGVGNTEAFF.

About this clone: At one end the junction does not follow the germline gene, possibly because of a read error. The J gene is TRBJ2-1, the V gene TRBV7-7; 14 nucleotides line up with TRBD2. CDR1 and CDR2 from the germline V gene are SSHAT and FNYEAQ (reference sequence). The CDR3 contains 18 residues. CDR3 amino acids: CASSPGLAGVGSYNEQFF. The CDR3 region has the DNA TGTGCTAGCAGCCCGGGACTAGCGGGAGTGGGCTCCTACAATGAGCAGTTCTTC.

CDR3 loop: CASSQESGRLSTDTQYF. The CDR3 bases are TGCGCCAGCAGCCAAGAGAGCGGGAGGCTCAGCACAGATACGCAGTATTTT. The rearrangement links TRBV4-1 to TRBJ2-3; 9 bases agree with TRBD2. Germline loops: CDR1 MGHRA, CDR2 YSYEKL. V was pared by 0 bases and J by 0 bases, with 4 bases of the junction left unmatched. This CDR3 is built from 17 residues.

This rearrangement joins TRBV9 to TRBJ2-1, with D hard to call. V dropped 6 bases and J dropped 3 bases, with 13 bases sitting between them. CDR3 size: 14 residues. The germline gives CDR1 SGDLS, CDR2 YYNGEE. CDR3 sequence (DNA): TGTGCCAGCACACCTGGAGACCACTACAATGAGCAGTTCTTC. It yields the protein CASTPGDHYNEQFF.

This clone appeared a few times. The rearrangement links TRBV7-2 to TRBJ2-3; 11 nucleotides line up with TRBD2. The CDR3 contains 14 residues. With V trimmed by 10 bases and J by 6 bases, 9 bases remained unmatched. CDR1 is SGHTA and CDR2 is FQGNSA in the germline V gene. CDR3 sequence (DNA): TGTGCCACCGAGGGACTAGCGGCTTTTGATACGCAGTATTTT. Residues: CATEGLAAFDTQYF.

The chain joins TRBV24-1 to TRBJ1-4; 10 bases match TRBD1. Unmatched junction bases numbered 8, after V lost 4 bases and J lost 7 bases. The germline CDR1 and CDR2 sequences are KGHDR and SFDVKD. The CDR3 sequence is 16 residues long. This CDR3 reads CATSERTGGLGEKLFF. The CDR3 DNA reads TGTGCCACCAGTGAACGGACAGGGGGACTTGGTGAAAAACTGTTTTTT.

The chain couples TRBV7-6 to TRBJ2-5, with TRBD2 matching over 10 bases. Per the germline V gene, CDR1 is SGHVS and CDR2 is FNYEAQ. The V gene end was trimmed by 1 base and the J gene end by 7 bases; junction bases not matched to a gene: 9. CDR3 length equals 16 residues. CDR3 sequence reads: CASSLEASGSGGTQYF. The CDR3 DNA reads as TGTGCCAGCAGCTTAGAGGCTAGCGGGAGTGGAGGGACCCAGTACTTC.